Below, one T cell receptor (beta chain) is given with its context. Its antigen is not known. This entry belongs to a study of CD4 T cells in relation to SARS-CoV-2 and coronaviruses. The study, taken as a whole, reports: Culture-expanded clones reflect memory recall rather than primary priming during culture. Monoreactive clones expanded significantly more to SARS-CoV-2 than crossreactive clones did. Samples before the pandemic and after infection were not matched within any donor.

With 5 bases removed from V and 5 bases from J, the gap between germline ends came to 18 bases. Germline CDR1 is MDHEN and CDR2 is SYDVKM. This CDR3 region has 16 residues. Sequenced by immunoSEQ multiplex PCR; TCRdb stores in-frame clones only, minus some. In the table there are about 68,000 clones, just over 90% of which are singletons. Unexposed donor CD4+ T cells date from 2011-2018, before the COVID-19 pandemic. The source of this sequence is a human donor in good health. This chain joins TRBV28 and TRBJ2-2; possible D gene TRBD2, 6 bases. Material for sequencing was naive CD4+ T cells from PBMCs. Indicated subset: naive CD4+ T cells isolated by negative enrichment. The CDR3: CASSIPGLPTTGELFF. Written as DNA, the CDR3 is TGTGCCAGCAGTATTCCGGGACTCCCCACAACCGGGGAGCTGTTTTTT.